The next 32 T cell receptor delta chains were all read from a single sample in a study of γδ T cells in repeated Plasmodium falciparum infection. Vgamma9/Vdelta2+ and Vdelta2-negative gammadelta T cells were flow-sorted from PBMC for bulk sequencing. TCRdb reanalyzed the multiplex PCR reads using CATT. The top ten hold over 8.5% of the sample, which has more than 70,000 delta-chain clones, approximately 1% seen once. Source material: gamma-delta T cells from blood. The receptors were sampled from a pool of human donors (malaria-infected and uninfected, not separated).

Of note for this clone: The translation of this DNA and the TCRdb protein of a much larger clone differ at residue 20, probably owing to a read error; the protein shown here is translated from the DNA. The CDR3 region has the DNA TGTGCTCTTGGGGAACGTTTAATCCTACGTCTTCTGGGGGATGAGTACACCGATAAACACATCTTT. This codes for CALGERLILRLLGDEYTDKHIF. V gene TRDV1 was called; the J gene was not; the D segment call TRDD3 is taken from the table without a DNA check. CDR3 length: 22 residues. The germline V gene has CDR1 TSWWSYY and CDR2 QGS.

As concerns this clone: A far larger clone is only one base removed, so a read error is likely. This specimen includes other DNA sequences encoding the same CDR3. This chain links TRDV2 with TRDJ1, with 10 bases aligning to TRDD3. The J gene comes from matching the DNA to germline here; TCRdb lacks it. This CDR3 has 20 residues. CDR1 is GEAIGNYY, CDR2 EKD, per germline. The CDR3: CACDTVSYDFVLGDTDKLIF. The CDR3 nucleotides read TGTGCCTGCGACACCGTTTCCTACGATTTTGTACTGGGGGATACCGATAAACTCATCTTT.

A few counts support this clone. With only one base between it and a far larger clone, this is likely a read error. No J gene was named, though the V gene is TRDV1; TRDD3 reflects the table's D call only, with no check against the DNA. The CDR3 is 23 residues long. Germline CDR1 TSWWSYY, CDR2 QGS. Written as DNA, the CDR3 is TGTGCTCTTGGGATGGGTGGGAGATCTACGATTCTGGGGGATATTTTTCACACCGATAAGCTCATCTTT. Residues: CALGMGGRSTILGDIFHTDKLIF.

In regard to this clone: TCRdb's listed protein matches a much larger clone and diverges from this DNA's translation at residue 15, likely through a read error; the protein shown comes from the DNA. The V and J genes are TRDV2 and TRDJ1; 8 positions agree with TRDD3. TCRdb records no J gene; here it was assigned by comparing the DNA to germline. CDR3 size: 19 residues. CDR1 and CDR2 (germline): GEAIGNYY, EKD. CDR3 sequence: CACDPINWGSKSYTGKLIF. The CDR3 coding sequence is TGTGCCTGTGACCCTATCAACTGGGGGTCCAAATCGTACACCGGTAAACTCATCTTT.

Of note for this clone: The amino acid sequence in TCRdb belongs to a much larger clone and departs from this DNA's translation at residue 4, likely a sequencing read error; the sequence shown is translated from the DNA. This rearrangement joins TRDV1 to TRDJ1; D is uncertain. Per germline, CDR1 TSWWSYY and CDR2 QGS. The germline V and J ends were trimmed by 7 bases and 0 bases, with 21 bases remaining between them. This CDR3 has 17 residues. The CDR3 is CALEVPPRLRYTDKLIF. DNA for the CDR3: TGTGCTCTTGAGGTCCCGCCCCGTCTACGGTACACCGATAAACTCATCTTT.

This clone has ten or more counts. The protein that TCRdb holds for this DNA derives from a much larger clone and differs from the translated DNA at residue 13, which likely indicates a read error; the protein shown here is translated from the DNA. The genes are TRDV2 and TRDJ1; 11 positions agree with TRDD3. CDR1 is GEAIGNYY and CDR2 is EKD in the germline V gene. The CDR3 is made up of 16 amino acids. CDR3: CACDTMGDTDTDELIF. The CDR3 nucleotides are TGTGCCTGTGACACGATGGGGGATACGGACACCGATGAACTCATCTTT.

This clone was detected only a few times. TCRdb shows a much larger clone's protein in place of this DNA's translation, and the two differ at residue 5, likely through a read error; the protein shown is translated from the DNA. The genes are TRDV2 and TRDJ3, with TRDD3 matching 10 bases. The J gene was not available in TCRdb and was assigned here by matching the DNA to germline segments. Trimming took 3 bases from V and 0 from J; bases not matched to a gene: 7. Germline V gene data show CDR1 as GEAIGNYY and CDR2 as EKD. There are 19 residues in the CDR3. CDR3 amino acids: CACDAGGYDVSWDTRQMFF. The DNA of the CDR3 is TGTGCCTGTGACGCCGGGGGATACGATGTCTCCTGGGACACCCGACAGATGTTTTTC.

Points on this clone: This likely traces to a read error, being one base from a far larger clone. Within the sample, other DNA sequences also encode this same CDR3. The genes are TRDV2 and TRDJ4; 8 bases map to TRDD3. TCRdb lists no J gene, so it was determined here by aligning the DNA to germline. The CDR3 is 16 amino acids. V shed 1 base and J 2 bases; nucleotides not matched to a gene: 11. The V gene's germline CDR1 is GEAIGNYY and CDR2 EKD. The CDR3 DNA follows: TGTGCCTGTGACACAAAAGCTGTCGGGGATACTAGACCCCTGATCTTT. Protein product: CACDTKAVGDTRPLIF.

This clone occurred many times. This sequence is one base from a far larger clone and is likely a read error. The sample contains more than one DNA sequence encoding this CDR3. J is TRDJ1 and V is TRDV2; D is unresolved. TCRdb is silent on the J gene; assignment here came from matching the DNA to germline. Per germline, CDR1 GEAIGNYY and CDR2 EKD. V lost 0 bases, J lost 4 bases, and 29 bases lay in between. There are 20 residues in the CDR3. The DNA for the CDR3 is TGTGCCTGTGACACCATCCTGGCCAGCCCCCAAAACTACTATGGCGATAAACTCATCTTT. Amino acids: CACDTILASPQNYYGDKLIF.

This clone appeared a few times. A read error likely explains why the TCRdb protein, taken from a much larger clone, differs from this DNA's translation at residue 13; the protein shown is translated from the DNA. The V and J genes are TRDV1 and TRDJ1; 8 bases line up with TRDD3. TCRdb does not report a J gene; here it was assigned by matching the DNA to germline references. Looked up from germline, CDR1 is TSWWSYY and CDR2 is QGS. The CDR3 runs 19 residues. Trimming removed 8 bases from V and 2 bases from J; junction bases left unmatched: 22. This CDR3 reads CALTITHGYLLGGTDKLIF. As DNA, the CDR3 is TGTGCTCTTACCATTACCCATGGTTATTTACTGGGGGGTACCGATAAACTCATCTTT.

A word on this clone: A far larger clone is just one base off, so this is likely a read error. Other nucleotide sequences from this sample produce the same CDR3. The rearrangement joins TRDV2 to TRDJ1; D unresolved. Since TCRdb gives no J gene, matching the DNA to germline was used here to assign it. The V gene lost 2 bases and the J gene lost 0 bases, with 15 bases spanning the gap. CDR3 length: 16 residues. The germline V gene has CDR1 GEAIGNYY and CDR2 EKD. CDR3 sequence reads: CACDIREKRDTDKLIF. CDR3 coding DNA: TGTGCCTGTGACATCAGGGAAAAAAGGGACACCGATAAACTCATCTTT.

This clone was recorded at least ten times. The protein in TCRdb stems from a much larger clone and differs at residue 17 from this DNA's translation, likely a read error; here the protein is translated from the DNA. V is TRDV2 and J is TRDJ1; 13 nucleotides match TRDD3. CDR1 GEAIGNYY and CDR2 EKD come from the germline V gene. This CDR3 region has 18 residues. CDR3 bases: TGTGCCTGTGACCCCTTACTGGGGGATACGCGAGACACCGATAAACTCACCTTT. This encodes CACDPLLGDTRDTDKLTF.

This clone was counted a few times. The likely explanation is a read error, given a far larger clone one base away. The sample contains more than one DNA sequence encoding this CDR3. CDR3 loop: CACDTGGLRGSWDTRQMFF. The CDR3 DNA reads as TGCGCCTGTGACACTGGGGGCCTGAGGGGCTCCTGGGACACCCGACAGATGTTTTTC. This chain links TRDV2 with TRDJ3; 8 bases align to TRDD3. No J gene was available from TCRdb, and it was assigned here by a germline match of the DNA. Germline loops: CDR1 GEAIGNYY, CDR2 EKD. The CDR3 has 19 amino acids.

This clone was detected only a few times. This DNA translates differently at residue 5 from the TCRdb protein, which is that of a much larger clone; a read error is likely, and the protein shown is the DNA's own translation. Other DNA sequences in the same sample also yield this CDR3. The chain is built from TRDV2 and TRDJ1, with 7 bases aligning to TRDD3. The germline V gene encodes CDR1 GEAIGNYY and CDR2 EKD. The CDR3 runs 19 residues. V lost 3 bases and J lost 1; bases outside the gene matches: 19. The CDR3: CACDALPPGGYGSTDKLIF. The CDR3 nucleotides are TGTGCCTGTGACGCCCTGCCTCCTGGGGGGTACGGAAGCACCGATAAACTCATCTTT.

In the case of this clone: TCRdb pairs this DNA with a much larger clone's protein that differs at residue 9, likely a read error; the protein shown was translated from the DNA. The chain combines TRDV1 with TRDJ1; 9 positions agree with TRDD3. TCRdb carries no J gene annotation; the J gene was assigned here by matching the DNA with germline. CDR1 and CDR2 from the germline V gene are TSWWSYY and QGS. The CDR3 is 16 residues long. Trimming cost V 3 bases and J 6 bases; bases outside gene matches: 11. The CDR3 DNA reads TGTGCTCTTGGGGACTTTCCGTACAGGGGGATACATAAACTCATCTTT. Translating it yields CALGDFPYRGIHKLIF.

Turning to this clone: This probably arose from a read error, given a far larger clone one base away. This sample includes further DNA sequences coding for the same CDR3. This rearrangement joins TRDV1 to TRDJ1, with a weak D call TRDD2 (6 bases). In the absence of a J gene in TCRdb, the DNA was matched to germline to assign it here. The CDR3 runs to 21 residues. Trimming took 6 bases from V and 6 from J, leaving 38 bases between them. CDR1 is TSWWSYY, CDR2 QGS, per germline. The CDR3 DNA reads as TGTGCTCTTGGAATTTTTGCGAACTCCTACCGTCGCTGGTACTGGAGTAATAAACTCATCTTT. Its protein is CALGIFANSYRRWYWSNKLIF.

To note about this clone: TCRdb lists the protein of a much larger clone for this DNA, which differs at residue 8, so this is likely a read error; the protein given here is translated from the DNA itself. J is TRDJ1 and V is TRDV2; D possibly corresponds to TRDD3 (5 bases). No J gene was available from TCRdb, and it was assigned here by a germline match of the DNA. CDR3 length: 18 amino acids. V was trimmed by 2 bases and J by 0 bases, leaving 21 bases between them. Looked up from germline, CDR1 is GEAIGNYY and CDR2 is EKD. The CDR3 spells CACDSLLRDSQYTDKLIF. The DNA for the CDR3 is TGTGCCTGTGACAGTCTACTGAGGGATTCACAGTACACCGATAAACTCATCTTT.

As concerns this clone: The TCRdb protein comes from a much larger clone and disagrees with this DNA's translation at residue 8, likely due to a read error; the protein given here is derived from the DNA. This chain links TRDV2 with TRDJ1; D not certain. The J gene was not available in TCRdb and was assigned here by matching the DNA to germline segments. Per the germline V gene, CDR1 is GEAIGNYY and CDR2 is EKD. The germline V and J ends were trimmed by 0 bases and 10 bases, with 14 bases remaining between them. The CDR3 has 13 residues. The CDR3 bases are TGTGCCTGTGACACCGGATTGAGCTGTAGACTCATCTTT. It encodes CACDTGLSCRLIF.

This clone was detected ten times or more. The CDR3 DNA follows: TGTGCTCTTGGGGATCTCCGGAGGGACCGTGAGAGAGGGTGGAGGGTTCATAAACTCATCTTT. Protein sequence: CALGDLRRDRERGWRVHKLIF. This chain connects TRDV1 to TRDJ1; no firm D call. Because TCRdb records no J gene, it was assigned here through a match of the DNA to germline. V lost 3 bases and J 6 bases, leaving 35 bases between the germline ends. Germline values: CDR1 TSWWSYY, CDR2 QGS. The CDR3 extends over 21 amino acids.

This clone was counted only a few times. A far larger clone differs by one base, so this is likely a read error. This specimen includes other DNA sequences encoding the same CDR3. In DNA form, the CDR3 reads TGTGCTCTTGGGGTCGAGGCCTTCCTTACGACTGGGGGATACGGTAAACTCATCTTT. It encodes CALGVEAFLTTGGYGKLIF. V gene TRDV1 combines with J gene TRDJ1, with TRDD3 matching over 13 bases. The J gene is not listed in TCRdb, so it was assigned here from a DNA match to germline. The CDR3 runs 19 residues. The germline V gene has CDR1 TSWWSYY and CDR2 QGS. V was pared by 4 bases and J by 7 bases, with 18 bases of the junction left unmatched.

This clone showed up just a few times. TCRdb pairs this DNA with a much larger clone's protein that differs at residue 13, likely a read error; the protein shown was translated from the DNA. The V call is TRDV2, the J call TRDJ1; a weak D match, TRDD3 (6 bases). The J gene, not given by TCRdb, was assigned here from a germline match of the nucleotide sequence. This CDR3 has 21 amino acids. The V gene's germline CDR1 is GEAIGNYY and CDR2 EKD. V was shortened by 1 base and J by 1 base, with 30 bases between the two germline ends. In DNA, the CDR3 is TGTGCCTGTGACACACTGAGTAGTCCATCTTTGGGGGGTGGATCCACCGATAAACTCATCTTT. Its translation: CACDTLSSPSLGGGSTDKLIF.

This clone was seen a few times. This is likely an artifact of a read error, given a far larger clone one base away. This sample includes further DNA sequences coding for the same CDR3. The chain employs TRDV1 and TRDJ1; 9 nucleotides align to TRDD3. No J gene is reported in TCRdb; it was inferred here by comparing the DNA with germline. The CDR3 extends over 22 amino acids. After removal of 0 bases from V and 0 bases from J, the junction contained 20 bases not matched to a gene. Germline assignment: CDR1 TSWWSYY and CDR2 QGS. The CDR3 here is CALGELVLVLGIRGFYTDKLIF. For the CDR3, the DNA is TGTGCTCTTGGGGAACTGGTCTTAGTGTTGGGGATACGTGGATTTTACACCGATAAACTCATCTTT.

This clone is deemed medium-sized. The J gene is TRDJ1, the V gene TRDV2; D is unresolved. The CDR3 is made up of 14 amino acids. Germline lookup yields CDR1 GEAIGNYY and CDR2 EKD. Trimming left V 0 bases short and J 1 base short, with 8 bases between. CDR3 coding DNA: TGTGCCTGTGACACCGGAACTTCCACCGATAAACTCATCTTT. It specifies CACDTGTSTDKLIF.

A remark on this clone: This likely traces to a read error, being one base from a far larger clone. Other DNA sequences in the same sample also yield this CDR3. The DNA of the CDR3 is TGTGCAGACAAGGCGTCCTACGTACCTGGGGACGTTACCGATAAACTCATCTTT. Its translation is CADKASYVPGDVTDKLIF. The chain employs TRDV2 and TRDJ1, with D possibly being TRDD2 or TRDD3 (6 bases each). In the absence of a J gene in TCRdb, the DNA was matched to germline to assign it here. CDR3 length: 18 amino acids. The germline V gene has CDR1 GEAIGNYY and CDR2 EKD.

This clone was seen more than once but under ten times. TCRdb lists the protein of a much larger clone for this DNA, which differs at residue 9, so this is likely a read error; the protein given here is translated from the DNA itself. The V gene is TRDV1, the J gene TRDJ1, with D maybe TRDD3 (6 bases). The J gene is not listed in TCRdb, so it was assigned here from a DNA match to germline. Trimming took 1 base from V and 0 from J, leaving 33 bases between them. Germline V gene lookup returns CDR1 TSWWSYY and CDR2 QGS. CDR3 size: 23 residues. CDR3 sequence reads: CALGEPFPATGLWGWGHTDKLIF. The CDR3 DNA reads TGTGCTCTTGGGGAACCGTTTCCTGCTACCGGCCTCTGGGGCTGGGGACACACCGATAAACTCATCTTT.

About this clone itself: TCRdb shows a much larger clone's protein in place of this DNA's translation, and the two differ at residue 10, likely through a read error; the protein shown is translated from the DNA. V gene TRDV1 combines with J gene TRDJ1, with 9 bases that match TRDD3. The V gene's germline CDR1 is TSWWSYY and CDR2 QGS. The CDR3 loop spans 19 amino acids. J lost 4 bases, V lost 4 bases, and 19 bases had no gene match. The CDR3 coding sequence is TGTGCTCTTGGGGCACCTCCACCTTCCATCGACTGGGGGAGCGATAAACTCATCTTT. Its translation: CALGAPPPSIDWGSDKLIF.

This clone was seen more than once but under ten times. The TCRdb record carries a much larger clone's protein, which differs from this DNA's translation at residue 13; a read error is the likely cause, and the protein listed here is the DNA translation. The J segment was not called; the V segment is TRDV2; the D call of TRDD3 is as the table states it, not checked on the DNA. The CDR3 covers 15 residues. Germline V gene sequence: CDR1 GEAIGNYY, CDR2 EKD. CDR3 region: CACDALLGDTDKPIF. In DNA, the CDR3 is TGTGCCTGTGACGCGTTACTGGGGGACACCGATAAACCCATCTTT.

Comment on this clone: A far larger clone is only one base removed, so a read error is likely. The same CDR3 also results from other DNA sequences found in this sample. This sequence joins TRDV1 and TRDJ1; possibly TRDD2 or TRDD3 for D (7 bases each). Germline values: CDR1 TSWWSYY, CDR2 QGS. This CDR3 region has 22 residues. The CDR3: CALGEPFLRVTTAGGRLNKLIF. In DNA form, the CDR3 reads TGTGCTCTCGGGGAACCATTCCTACGGGTCACTACAGCTGGGGGCCGACTCAATAAACTCATCTTT.

This clone was counted ten times or more. This chain links TRDV1 with TRDJ1; D possibly corresponds to TRDD3 (6 bases). The germline V and J ends were trimmed by 0 bases and 0 bases, with 35 bases remaining between them. Germline V gene sequence: CDR1 TSWWSYY, CDR2 QGS. The length of the CDR3 is 24 residues. This chain's CDR3 is CALGELEIIPNPYRGTRYTDKLIF. CDR3 coding DNA: TGTGCTCTTGGGGAACTAGAGATCATCCCAAATCCGTACCGGGGGACGAGGTACACCGATAAACTCATCTTT.

In the case of this clone: The TCRdb record carries a much larger clone's protein, which differs from this DNA's translation at residue 15; a read error is the likely cause, and the protein listed here is the DNA translation. V is TRDV1 and J is TRDJ1; 7 bases are shared with TRDD3. V gave up 0 bases and J gave up 0 bases; unmatched junction bases: 25. Germline assignment: CDR1 TSWWSYY and CDR2 QGS. The CDR3 spans 23 residues. This chain's CDR3 is CALGELINCPYKSGGMDTDKLIF. The CDR3 bases are TGTGCTCTTGGGGAACTAATAAATTGCCCTTACAAATCTGGGGGTATGGACACCGATAAACTCATCTTT.

Notes on this clone: The TCRdb record carries a much larger clone's protein, which differs from this DNA's translation at residue 9; a read error is the likely cause, and the protein listed here is the DNA translation. The chain links TRDV1 to TRDJ1; 12 nucleotides line up with TRDD3. CDR1 and CDR2 (germline): TSWWSYY, QGS. Trimming at V came to 0 bases and at J to 5 bases, leaving 13 bases not matched to a gene. The length of the CDR3 is 19 residues. Written as DNA, the CDR3 is TGTGCTCTTGGGGAACTAGTCCGAGTACTGGGGGATACCGGGGATAAACTCATCTTT. Translation: CALGELVRVLGDTGDKLIF.

A remark on this clone: The protein in TCRdb stems from a much larger clone and differs at residue 5 from this DNA's translation, likely a read error; here the protein is translated from the DNA. The chain carries TRDV2 and TRDJ1; TRDD3 matches 12 bases. TCRdb gives no J gene; it was assigned here by matching the DNA to germline. The CDR3 is made up of 17 amino acids. V trimming: 2 bases; J trimming: 5 bases; junction bases outside the gene matches: 11. The germline gives CDR1 GEAIGNYY, CDR2 EKD. The CDR3 loop is CACDSRNLGDTADKLIF. The CDR3 DNA follows: TGTGCCTGTGACAGCCGGAATCTGGGGGATACGGCTGATAAACTCATCTTT.